This T cell receptor (beta chain) derives from a study of Ad26.COV2.S vaccination and SARS-CoV-2 variants. As for the study in general: The donor was enrolled in the Ad26.COV2.S arm of the COV1001 trial.

The data were produced by immunoSEQ multiplex PCR, yet TCRdb's version contains in-frame clones alone and is incomplete. The sample has some 340,000 clones; around four fifths are singletons. The treatment denotes: 19 received Ad26.COV2.S at low or high dose, single or two shots; 5 received placebo; per-sample allocation not given. The investigators took samples on day 63 after the first vaccine or placebo injection. Whoever gave the sample was an adult aged 18-55 years in Boston. Whole-study findings and limits: Researchers reported similar non-spike TCR breadth in vaccine and placebo recipients. Substantial breadth was reported for post-vaccination spike-specific CD8+ and CD4+ T cells.

With regard to this clone: Its antigen remains unidentified.

This CDR3 is 15 amino acids long. Germline V gene data show CDR1 as SGHAT and CDR2 as FQNNGV. V lost 3 bases, J lost 1 base, and 4 bases stayed unmatched. This receptor was taken from a person aged 18-65 years who received the Ad26.COV2.S COVID-19 vaccine or a placebo. This chain connects TRBV11-2 to TRBJ2-5; 8 bases are a match to TRBD1. Sequenced material: peripheral blood, taken in a trial of Ad26.COV2.S vaccine versus placebo. CDR3 region: CASSFDRGVQETQYF. In DNA, the CDR3 is TGTGCCAGCAGCTTCGACAGGGGAGTCCAAGAGACCCAGTACTTC.